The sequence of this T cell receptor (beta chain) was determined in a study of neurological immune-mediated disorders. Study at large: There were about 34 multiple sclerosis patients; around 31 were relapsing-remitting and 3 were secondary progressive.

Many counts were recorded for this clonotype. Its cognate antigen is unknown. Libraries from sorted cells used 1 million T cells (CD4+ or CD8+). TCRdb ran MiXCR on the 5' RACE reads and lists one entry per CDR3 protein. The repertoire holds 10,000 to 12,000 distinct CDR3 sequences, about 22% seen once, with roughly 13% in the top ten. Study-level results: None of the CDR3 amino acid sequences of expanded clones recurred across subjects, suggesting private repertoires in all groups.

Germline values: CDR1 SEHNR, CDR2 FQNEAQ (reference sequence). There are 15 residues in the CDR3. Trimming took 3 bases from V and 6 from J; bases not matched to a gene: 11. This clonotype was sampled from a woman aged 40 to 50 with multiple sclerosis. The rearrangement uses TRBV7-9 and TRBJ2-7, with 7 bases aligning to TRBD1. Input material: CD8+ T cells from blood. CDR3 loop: CASSLTGKQGFEQYF. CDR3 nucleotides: TGTGCCAGCAGCTTGACAGGGAAGCAGGGCTTCGAGCAGTACTTC.